Presented here are 18 T cell receptor beta chains from one specimen sequenced in a study of Ad26.COV2.S vaccination and SARS-CoV-2 variants. The treatment: roughly 19 received Ad26.COV2.S at low or high dose, single or two shots; roughly five received placebo; per-sample allocation not given. The study sampled participants on day 63 after the first vaccine or placebo injection. The data were produced by immunoSEQ multiplex PCR, yet TCRdb's version contains in-frame clones alone and is incomplete. The data hold about 460,000 clones, with about nine tenths observed a single time. The specimen was peripheral blood, collected in a trial of Ad26.COV2.S vaccine versus placebo. These receptors were collected from a person between 18 and 59 years old who received the Ad26.COV2.S COVID-19 vaccine or a placebo.

V usage is TRBV3-1 (or the pseudogene TRBV3-2) and J usage is TRBJ1-1; possibly TRBD1 for D (5 bases). Germline values: CDR1 LGHDT, CDR2 YNNKEL (reference sequence). The CDR3 runs to 13 residues. Trimming removed 0 bases at V and 7 bases at J, with 9 bases between. For the CDR3, the DNA is TGTGCCAGCAGCCAAGAGGGGACGATTGAAGCTTTCTTT. Translated, it gives CASSQEGTIEAFF.

This clone was seen once. V is TRBV6-1 and J is TRBJ1-2; maybe TRBD1 (5 bases). This CDR3 spans 15 amino acids. Germline CDR1 reads MNHNS; CDR2 reads SASEGT. Between the trimmed V and J ends, which lost 2 bases and 8 bases, there was a span of 18 bases. The CDR3 coding sequence is TGTGCCAGCAGTGAACTTGGGCGGGGGTTGGGAGGCTACACCTTC. Translation: CASSELGRGLGGYTF.

The chain's CDR3 is CASSKTTSAVITDTQYF. The CDR3 DNA is TGTGCCAGCAGCAAGACGACTAGCGCCGTTATCACAGATACGCAGTATTTT. The chain carries TRBV5-4 and TRBJ2-3; 8 bases fit TRBD2. V was pared by 4 bases and J by 2 bases, with 12 bases of the junction left unmatched. Germline CDR1 reads SGHNT; CDR2 reads YYREEE (reference sequence). CDR3 length equals 17 residues.

V is TRBV19 and J is TRBJ1-2; TRBD1 matches 8 bases. Germline-derived CDR1 and CDR2 are LNHDA and SQIVND (reference sequence). This CDR3 comprises 12 residues. V trimming: 7 bases; J trimming: 4 bases; junction bases outside the gene matches: 2. The CDR3 nucleotides read TGTGCCAGTACCGACAGGGGCTATGGCTACACCTTC. This encodes CASTDRGYGYTF.

The V call is TRBV6-5, the J call TRBJ1-1, with D possibly being TRBD1 (5 bases). The CDR3 has 14 amino acids. V was pared by 9 bases and J by 0 bases, with 14 bases between. Germline CDR1 reads MNHEY; CDR2 reads SVGAGI. The CDR3 sequence is CASNTGTVNTEAFF. The CDR3 coding sequence is TGTGCCAGTAATACCGGGACGGTGAACACTGAAGCTTTCTTT.

The V and J genes are TRBV24-1 and TRBJ2-3; TRBD2 aligns across 9 bases. The CDR3 is 18 residues long. Germline V lookup: CDR1 KGHDR, CDR2 SFDVKD. V gave up 3 bases and J gave up 6 bases; unmatched junction bases: 15. The CDR3 nucleotides read TGTGCCACCAGTGATCGAAAAGTAGCGGGAGCCTTATTGGATACGCAGTATTTT. Encoded protein: CATSDRKVAGALLDTQYF.

The CDR3 region is CASSLRLAGSKNIQYF. The CDR3 coding sequence is TGTGCCAGCAGCTTGAGGCTAGCGGGATCCAAAAACATTCAGTACTTC. The chain links TRBV5-4 to TRBJ2-4; 9 nucleotides agree with TRBD2. This CDR3 is built from 16 residues. The germline V gene encodes CDR1 SGHNT and CDR2 YYREEE (reference sequence). V was pared by 1 base and J by 2 bases, with 4 bases of the junction left unmatched.

CDR3 DNA: TGTGCCAGCAGCAGGGAGGCTGGAGAGACCCAGTACTTC. Translated: CASSREAGETQYF. V and J are TRBV2 and TRBJ2-5, with TRBD2 as a possible D gene (6 bases). V was clipped by 6 bases and J by 4 bases, with 12 bases between them. The CDR3 runs 13 residues. From germline, CDR1 is SNHLY and CDR2 FYNNEI.

The gene calls are TRBV30 and TRBJ1-5, with unresolved D. Germline CDR1 is GTSNPN and CDR2 is SVGIG (reference sequence). V was cut by 1 base and J by 7 bases, with 8 bases left in between. This CDR3 has 12 residues. The CDR3 DNA reads as TGTGCCTGGAGTGAAGGTGGCCAGCCCCAGCATTTT. Its protein product is CAWSEGGQPQHF.

V usage is TRBV3-1 (or the pseudogene TRBV3-2) and J usage is TRBJ1-1, with D possibly TRBD1 on 6 matching bases. Trimming took 0 bases from V and 11 from J, leaving 10 bases between them. This CDR3 has 12 residues. Germline-derived CDR1 and CDR2 are LGHDT and YNNKEL (reference sequence). CDR3 sequence: CASSQEGGRAFF. The CDR3 DNA reads TGTGCCAGCAGCCAAGAGGGGGGGCGGGCTTTCTTT.

The chain has TRBV15 and TRBJ1-1, with D unclear. V dropped 1 base and J dropped 6 bases, with 9 bases sitting between them. Germline V gene lookup returns CDR1 LNHNV and CDR2 YYDKDF (reference sequence). The CDR3 runs to 13 residues. CDR3: CATSRGAPAEAFF. The CDR3 region has the DNA TGTGCCACCAGCAGAGGGGCCCCAGCTGAAGCTTTCTTT.

J is TRBJ1-3 and V is TRBV3-1 (or the pseudogene TRBV3-2); D is possibly TRBD1 (5 bases). Between the trimmed V and J ends, which lost 1 base and 2 bases, there was a span of 15 bases. In germline, CDR1 is LGHDT, CDR2 YNNKEL (reference sequence). CDR3 length: 17 residues. The CDR3 DNA follows: TGTGCCAGCAGCCAAGGATTTCCGGGGACTACTGGAAACACCATATATTTT. It codes for CASSQGFPGTTGNTIYF.

The rearrangement links TRBV7-3 to TRBJ2-1; 11 bases match TRBD1. The CDR3 is 17 residues long. Germline V gene data show CDR1 as SGHTA and CDR2 as FQGTGA. The J segment lost 9 bases and the V segment lost 5 bases, leaving 15 bases of the junction unmatched. DNA for the CDR3: TGTGCCAGCAGCCTATCAACCGGGACAGGGGGGATAAGTGAGCAGTTCTTC. It is translated as CASSLSTGTGGISEQFF.

This clone was recorded at least ten times. This chain links TRBV3-1 (or the pseudogene TRBV3-2) with TRBJ2-5; 13 bases match TRBD2. Trimming cost V 3 bases and J 5 bases; bases outside gene matches: 12. CDR3 length: 18 amino acids. Germline-derived CDR1 and CDR2 are LGHDT and YNNKEL (reference sequence). The CDR3 protein is CASSQPGLAGSRGETQYF. In nucleotides, the CDR3 is TGTGCCAGCAGCCAGCCGGGACTAGCGGGATCTCGTGGGGAGACCCAGTACTTC.

The count of this clone is one. The V gene is TRBV7-8, the J gene TRBJ2-7; unclear D gene. CDR1 is SGHVS and CDR2 is FQNEAQ in the germline V gene. The CDR3 has 16 amino acids. V dropped 1 base and J dropped 3 bases, with 16 bases sitting between them. CDR3 loop: CASSLDGPTPLYEQYF. As DNA, the CDR3 is TGTGCCAGCAGCTTAGATGGTCCCACTCCCCTCTACGAGCAGTACTTC.

The chain has TRBV20-1 and TRBJ1-5; TRBD1 might be the D (6 bases). Per the germline V gene, CDR1 is DFQATT and CDR2 is SNEGSKA (reference sequence). The CDR3 consists of 15 residues. Trimming left V 3 bases short and J 7 bases short, with 19 bases between. The CDR3 DNA reads as TGCAGTGCTAGTTGGCCGAGGGGGGAATGGCAGCCCCAGCATTTT. It is translated as CSASWPRGEWQPQHF.

The rearrangement uses TRBV29-1 and TRBJ2-5; D may match TRBD1 or TRBD2 (5 bases each). The V end was cut by 8 bases, the J end by 2 bases, with 18 bases between. Germline values: CDR1 SQVTM, CDR2 ANQGSEA. The CDR3 consists of 14 residues. CDR3 residues: CSSGGVGGQETQYF. The CDR3 coding sequence is TGCAGCTCGGGTGGGGTTGGGGGTCAAGAGACCCAGTACTTC.

V usage is TRBV14 and J usage is TRBJ1-1; D possibly corresponds to TRBD1 (5 bases). The germline V gene encodes CDR1 SGHDN and CDR2 FVKESK. Deletions cut 2 bases from V and 5 bases from J, with 15 bases between. The CDR3 loop spans 15 amino acids. CDR3 sequence reads: CASSQHVVGGTEAFF. CDR3 DNA sequence: TGTGCCAGCAGCCAACATGTCGTCGGGGGGACTGAAGCTTTCTTT.